These 25 T cell receptor beta chains share one sample of origin, sequenced in a study of shared clonotypes between healthy human individuals. Profiled with immunoSEQ multiplex PCR; TCRdb holds only in-frame clones, not every one. The sample carries roughly 1,100,000 clones, approximately 68% recorded once. Sample: memory CD4+ T cells sorted from blood. Indicated subset: CD45RA-negative fraction. These receptor sequences come from a man aged 18 to 29 in good health.

V is TRBV6-5 and J is TRBJ2-7, with 8 bases identical to TRBD1. CDR3 length: 15 amino acids. Germline V gene data show CDR1 as MNHEY and CDR2 as SVGAGI. V gave up 2 bases and J gave up 7 bases; unmatched junction bases: 10. The CDR3 nucleotides are TGTGCCAGCAGTTACGCGGACAGGGACTTGGGGGAGCAGTACTTC. Translation gives CASSYADRDLGEQYF.

The chain recombines TRBV30 with TRBJ2-7; either TRBD1 or TRBD2 may fit D (5 bases each). Between the trimmed V and J ends, which lost 1 base and 0 bases, there was a span of 16 bases. The CDR3 is made up of 16 amino acids. Germline V gives CDR1 GTSNPN, CDR2 SVGIG (reference sequence). CDR3 region: CAWSGGSGESSYEQYF. CDR3 nucleotides: TGTGCCTGGAGTGGGGGGTCCGGGGAGAGCTCCTACGAGCAGTACTTC.

The chain employs TRBV7-2 and TRBJ1-1, with 9 bases fitting TRBD1. Looked up from germline, CDR1 is SGHTA and CDR2 is FQGNSA. J was trimmed by 11 bases and V by 0 bases; bases with no gene match: 7. The CDR3 is made up of 14 amino acids. CDR3 in amino acids: CASSLAGGTGWAFF. CDR3 bases: TGTGCCAGCAGCTTAGCGGGAGGGACAGGGTGGGCTTTCTTT.

The chain is built from TRBV5-1 and TRBJ2-7; 9 bases map to TRBD1. The trim removed 4 bases at V and 4 bases at J, leaving 6 bases unmatched. Looked up from germline, CDR1 is SGHRS and CDR2 is YFSETQ. The CDR3 has 14 amino acids. CDR3: CASSLQTGGYEQYF. The CDR3 DNA reads as TGCGCCAGCAGCCTCCAGACAGGGGGATACGAGCAGTACTTC. The variable domain in full, with the rest retrieved from reference TRBV5-1 and TRBJ2-7, is KAGVTQTPRYLIKTRGQQVTLSCSPISGHRSVSWYQQTPGQGLQFLFEYFSETQRNKGNFPGRFSGRQFSNSRSEMNVSTLELGDSALYLCASSLQTGGYEQYFGPGTRLTVT.

This clone occurred once. Additional DNA sequences in this sample encode the identical CDR3. The gene calls are TRBV5-1 and TRBJ2-3; 12 nucleotides line up with TRBD2. The CDR3 covers 16 residues. V was pared by 4 bases and J by 3 bases, with 6 bases of the junction left unmatched. CDR1 is SGHRS and CDR2 is YFSETQ in the germline V gene. The CDR3 sequence is CASSPGLAGATDTQYF. CDR3 DNA: TGCGCCAGCAGCCCGGGACTAGCGGGTGCTACAGATACGCAGTATTTT.

J is TRBJ2-3 and V is TRBV5-1; 10 bases are shared with TRBD1. Germline assignment: CDR1 SGHRS and CDR2 YFSETQ. This CDR3 region has 15 residues. Losses at the gene ends were 4 bases for V and 3 bases for J; bases not matched to a gene: 5. In DNA form, the CDR3 reads TGCGCCAGCAGCAGGGACAGGGGAGGGACAGATACGCAGTATTTT. It codes for CASSRDRGGTDTQYF. Drawing the rest from reference TRBV5-1 and TRBJ2-3, the complete variable domain is KAGVTQTPRYLIKTRGQQVTLSCSPISGHRSVSWYQQTPGQGLQFLFEYFSETQRNKGNFPGRFSGRQFSNSRSEMNVSTLELGDSALYLCASSRDRGGTDTQYFGPGTRLTVL.

Points on this clone: This specimen includes other DNA sequences encoding the same CDR3. The chain carries TRBV28 and TRBJ1-3; no firm D call. CDR3 length: 13 residues. Trimming left V 3 bases short and J 0 bases short, with 3 bases between. Germline V gene lookup returns CDR1 MDHEN and CDR2 SYDVKM. The CDR3 nucleotides are TGTGCCAGCAGTTTGAGCTCTGGAAACACCATATATTTT. Protein sequence: CASSLSSGNTIYF.

The gene calls are TRBV28 and TRBJ1-5; D is perhaps TRBD1 (6 bases). The germline gives CDR1 MDHEN, CDR2 SYDVKM. Trimming cost V 6 bases and J 0 bases, with 12 bases left between them. The CDR3 spans 15 residues. CDR3 coding DNA: TGTGCCAGCAGATCCGACAGGTATAGCAATCAGCCCCAGCATTTT. It is translated as CASRSDRYSNQPQHF.

The gene calls are TRBV29-1 and TRBJ1-2; D call uncertain. Trimming took 6 bases from V and 3 from J, leaving 17 bases between them. CDR1 is SQVTM, CDR2 ANQGSEA, per germline. This CDR3 has 14 amino acids. CDR3 loop: CSVAGLGSDYGYTF. The CDR3 region has the DNA TGCAGCGTCGCCGGCCTAGGGAGCGACTATGGCTACACCTTC. Variable domain in full (rest from reference TRBV29-1 and TRBJ1-2): SAVISQKPSRDICQRGTSLTIQCQVDSQVTMMFWYRQQPGQSLTLIATANQGSEATYESGFVIDKFPISRPNLTFSTLTVSNMSPEDSSIYLCSVAGLGSDYGYTFGSGTRLTVV.

This chain uses TRBV28 with TRBJ2-5, with 10 bases lining up with TRBD1. CDR1 is MDHEN and CDR2 is SYDVKM in the germline V gene. CDR3 length: 19 residues. The ends lost 8 bases at V and 5 bases at J; junction bases unmatched: 23. In DNA form, the CDR3 reads TGTGCCAGCCCCGCTGGGGCCCCCCTCGACAGGGGGCATAAGGAGACCCAGTACTTC. Translating it yields CASPAGAPLDRGHKETQYF.

The chain has TRBV11-2 and TRBJ2-3; D might be TRBD1 (6 bases). V was cut by 3 bases and J by 5 bases, with 15 bases left in between. Germline values: CDR1 SGHAT, CDR2 FQNNGV. This CDR3 has 15 amino acids. CDR3 nucleotides: TGTGCCAGCAGCTTCTCCCGGACAGAGGGAGATACGCAGTATTTT. Protein: CASSFSRTEGDTQYF.

This chain connects TRBV29-1 to TRBJ2-7; D unresolved. V lost 4 bases, J lost 1 base, and 8 bases lay in between. From germline, CDR1 is SQVTM and CDR2 ANQGSEA. The CDR3 totals 12 residues. The CDR3 sequence: CSVGVGSYEQYF. In DNA form, the CDR3 reads TGCAGCGTTGGGGTCGGATCCTACGAGCAGTACTTC.

The chain recombines TRBV20-1 with TRBJ2-7, with D unresolved. With 6 bases removed from V and 7 bases from J, the gap between germline ends came to 13 bases. CDR3 length equals 11 residues. Germline V gene sequence: CDR1 DFQATT, CDR2 SNEGSKA (reference sequence). Here the CDR3 DNA reads TGCAGTGCCTTCGTCAGCAATGAGCAGTACTTC. Translated, it gives CSAFVSNEQYF.

The gene calls are TRBV28 and TRBJ1-5; the D gene is possibly TRBD1 (5 bases). Germline lookup yields CDR1 MDHEN and CDR2 SYDVKM. Trimming pared 5 bases from V and 2 bases from J, leaving 16 bases between. The CDR3 runs to 16 residues. CDR3 nucleotide sequence: TGTGCCAGCAGTCCCACATATTGGGGGGGCAATCAGCCCCAGCATTTT. Translation: CASSPTYWGGNQPQHF.

Note on this clone: Other nucleotide sequences in the sample specify the same CDR3. The V call is TRBV28, the J call TRBJ2-2, with a weak D call TRBD1 (6 bases). The V and J ends lost 5 bases and 3 bases respectively, with 13 bases between them. This CDR3 comprises 15 residues. The V gene's germline CDR1 is MDHEN and CDR2 SYDVKM. The CDR3 spells CASSPPGTHTGELFF. The CDR3 nucleotides are TGTGCCAGCAGTCCCCCCGGGACACACACCGGGGAGCTGTTTTTT.

A single count supports this clone. V gene TRBV18 combines with J gene TRBJ2-2; D is perhaps TRBD1 or TRBD2 (5 bases each). The CDR3 consists of 15 residues. The germline CDR1 and CDR2 sequences are KGHSH and LQKENI. The V end was cut by 6 bases, the J end by 1 base, with 12 bases between. The CDR3, as DNA: TGTGCCAGCTCCGTGGGGACGGGGAACACCGGGGAGCTGTTTTTT. Translated: CASSVGTGNTGELFF.

The chain has TRBV5-1 and TRBJ2-2; 12 nucleotides line up with TRBD2. Trimming cost V 7 bases and J 4 bases; bases outside gene matches: 8. Looked up from germline, CDR1 is SGHRS and CDR2 is YFSETQ. The CDR3 is 16 residues long. The CDR3 DNA follows: TGCGCCAGCTCCACTAGCGGGGGGCGAATCACCGGGGAGCTGTTTTTT. Encoded protein: CASSTSGGRITGELFF. Filled out from reference TRBV5-1 and TRBJ2-2, the complete variable domain reads KAGVTQTPRYLIKTRGQQVTLSCSPISGHRSVSWYQQTPGQGLQFLFEYFSETQRNKGNFPGRFSGRQFSNSRSEMNVSTLELGDSALYLCASSTSGGRITGELFFGEGSRLTVL.

This clone occurred once. V is TRBV6-6 and J is TRBJ2-7; D remains unclear. Germline CDR1 and CDR2: MNHNY and SVGAGI (reference sequence). The V and J ends lost 5 bases and 1 base respectively, with 9 bases between them. The CDR3 contains 13 residues. In DNA, the CDR3 is TGTGCCAGCAGTCGAACTGCGTCCTACGAGCAGTACTTC. It codes for CASSRTASYEQYF.

This clone was observed a single time. The chain links TRBV9 to TRBJ2-2; either TRBD1 or TRBD2 may supply D (5 bases each). CDR1 and CDR2 (germline): SGDLS, YYNGEE. The CDR3 sequence is 15 residues long. V was shortened by 3 bases and J by 2 bases, with 11 bases between the two germline ends. The CDR3 spells CASSAEGRNTGELFF. The CDR3 DNA reads as TGTGCCAGCAGCGCTGAGGGGCGCAACACCGGGGAGCTGTTTTTT.

This clone has only a few counts. This same CDR3 is encoded by further DNA sequences in the sample. The chain carries TRBV7-2 and TRBJ1-1; 7 bases match TRBD1. This CDR3 region has 13 residues. Unmatched junction bases numbered 2, after V lost 3 bases and J lost 4 bases. CDR1 and CDR2 (germline): SGHTA, FQGNSA. Here the CDR3 DNA reads TGTGCCAGCAGCTTCAGGGGGGGCACTGAAGCTTTCTTT. This encodes CASSFRGGTEAFF.

The chain is built from TRBV12-5 and TRBJ2-7; D is undetermined. The V end was cut by 0 bases, the J end by 2 bases, with 11 bases between. CDR1 is LGHNT, CDR2 FRNRAP, per germline. The CDR3 has 15 amino acids. The CDR3 DNA is TGTGCTAGTGGTTTGGTACCCGAAAAAACCTACGAGCAGTACTTC. Its translation: CASGLVPEKTYEQYF.

Remarks on this clone: Because the CDR3 is missing its conserved closing phenylalanine or tryptophan, this is likely a read error. The chain carries TRBV30 and TRBJ2-7, with D unclear. Trimming left V 3 bases short and J 7 bases short, with 10 bases between. The V gene's germline CDR1 is GTSNPN and CDR2 SVGIG (reference sequence). The CDR3 covers 11 residues. The chain's CDR3 is CAWSRSGEQYL. The CDR3 DNA reads as TGTGCCTGGAGCAGGAGTGGAGAGCAGTACCTC.

The chain joins TRBV18 to TRBJ2-1; D not resolved. The V end was cut by 2 bases, the J end by 6 bases, with 11 bases between. The CDR3 runs 14 residues. In germline, CDR1 is KGHSH, CDR2 LQKENI. This chain's CDR3 is CASSPSQVLNEQFF. The DNA of the CDR3 is TGTGCCAGCTCACCAAGTCAGGTCCTCAATGAGCAGTTCTTC.

The CDR3 DNA sequence: TGCGCCAGCAGCTTGGGGGCCCGGGACAGGGGGCGAAGTGAGCAGTTCTTC. Residues: CASSLGARDRGRSEQFF. This chain links TRBV5-1 with TRBJ2-1, with 12 bases aligning to TRBD1. Germline CDR1 reads SGHRS; CDR2 reads YFSETQ. The CDR3 consists of 17 residues. V was clipped by 0 bases and J by 9 bases; unmatched bases: 10. Looking up the rest from reference TRBV5-1 and TRBJ2-1 gives the full variable domain: KAGVTQTPRYLIKTRGQQVTLSCSPISGHRSVSWYQQTPGQGLQFLFEYFSETQRNKGNFPGRFSGRQFSNSRSEMNVSTLELGDSALYLCASSLGARDRGRSEQFFGPGTRLTVL.

V usage is TRBV5-1 and J usage is TRBJ1-2; 7 bases align to TRBD1. J gave up 3 bases and V 0 bases, and 5 bases lay outside the gene matches. This CDR3 is built from 15 residues. Per germline, CDR1 SGHRS and CDR2 YFSETQ. The CDR3 region has the DNA TGCGCCAGCAGCTTGGTAGCGACAGGGCACTATGGCTACACCTTC. The encoded protein is CASSLVATGHYGYTF.